This TCR beta chain was sequenced in a study of T-cell reconstitution after alpha-beta-depleted transplantation in children. Preparation of the TCRbeta library involved a method that used unique molecular identifiers. TCRdb reprocessed the PCR reads via MiXCR and lists one record per CDR3 protein. Among a few hundred thousand distinct CDR3 sequences listed, about a quarter were seen once. CDR1 and CDR2 from the germline V gene are WNHNN and SYGVQD (reference sequence). CDR3 length: 12 residues. V was pared by 1 base and J by 16 bases, with 7 bases of the junction left unmatched. This chain links TRBV10-1 with TRBJ2-1; 7 bases are a match to TRBD2. The sequenced sample was PBMCs, obtained before TCRalphabeta/CD19-depleted stem cell transplant. This receptor was obtained from a boy in the first two years of life with Wiskott-Aldrich syndrome, due to receive a stem cell transplant. The DNA for the CDR3 is TGCGCCAGCAGTGAGTTAGGACTAGAATTATTCTTC. It yields the protein CASSELGLELFF.